This entry lists 3 T cell receptor beta chains sequenced from one sample in a study of blood T cell repertoires in COVID-19. Assay used: immunoSEQ multiplex PCR; TCRdb lists only in-frame clones, some missing. The profile shows just over 95,000 clones, around 87% of them singletons. The sample consisted of peripheral blood. These receptors were obtained from a human donor in a cohort sampled during active COVID-19.

This clone was recorded once. The chain is built from TRBV4-3 and TRBJ2-1; 10 nucleotides agree with TRBD2. The CDR3 has 17 residues. J gave up 3 bases and V 0 bases, and 5 bases lay outside the gene matches. Germline V gene data show CDR1 as LGHNA and CDR2 as YSLEER. The CDR3 loop reads CASSQEWSSGSYNEQFF. In DNA form, the CDR3 reads TGCGCCAGCAGCCAAGAATGGTCTAGCGGGAGCTACAATGAGCAGTTCTTC.

The rearrangement uses TRBV19 and TRBJ2-2; possible D gene TRBD2, 5 bases. The CDR3 totals 14 residues. The V gene lost 3 bases and the J gene lost 6 bases, with 11 bases spanning the gap. Germline V gene data show CDR1 as LNHDA and CDR2 as SQIVND (reference sequence). In DNA, the CDR3 is TGTGCCAGTAGTATTAGGGAGCGATCCGGGGAGCTGTTTTTT. Protein sequence: CASSIRERSGELFF.

This clone was picked up a small number of times. This chain connects TRBV18 to TRBJ2-7; 8 nucleotides align to TRBD2. Losses at the gene ends were 3 bases for V and 6 bases for J; bases not matched to a gene: 16. CDR3 length: 17 amino acids. Germline V gene data show CDR1 as KGHSH and CDR2 as LQKENI. In nucleotides, the CDR3 is TGTGCCAGCTCACCCGCGCCAGGGGTAGCGGGAATCGGCGAGCAGTACTTC. Its protein product is CASSPAPGVAGIGEQYF.